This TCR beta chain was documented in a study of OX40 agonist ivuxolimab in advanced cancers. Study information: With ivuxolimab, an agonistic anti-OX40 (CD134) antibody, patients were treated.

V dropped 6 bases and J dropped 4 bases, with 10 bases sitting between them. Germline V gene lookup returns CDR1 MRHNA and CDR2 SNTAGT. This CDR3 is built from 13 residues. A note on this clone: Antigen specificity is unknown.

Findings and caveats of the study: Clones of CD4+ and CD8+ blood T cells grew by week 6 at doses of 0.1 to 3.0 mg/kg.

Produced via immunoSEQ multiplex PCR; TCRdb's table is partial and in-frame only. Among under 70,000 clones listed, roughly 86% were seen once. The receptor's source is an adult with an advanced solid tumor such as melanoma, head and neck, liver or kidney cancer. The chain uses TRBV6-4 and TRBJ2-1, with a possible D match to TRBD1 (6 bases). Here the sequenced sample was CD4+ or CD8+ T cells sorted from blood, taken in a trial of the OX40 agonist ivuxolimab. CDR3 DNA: TGTGCCAGCAGAGAGGACAGTTACAATGAGCAGTTCTTC. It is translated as CASREDSYNEQFF.